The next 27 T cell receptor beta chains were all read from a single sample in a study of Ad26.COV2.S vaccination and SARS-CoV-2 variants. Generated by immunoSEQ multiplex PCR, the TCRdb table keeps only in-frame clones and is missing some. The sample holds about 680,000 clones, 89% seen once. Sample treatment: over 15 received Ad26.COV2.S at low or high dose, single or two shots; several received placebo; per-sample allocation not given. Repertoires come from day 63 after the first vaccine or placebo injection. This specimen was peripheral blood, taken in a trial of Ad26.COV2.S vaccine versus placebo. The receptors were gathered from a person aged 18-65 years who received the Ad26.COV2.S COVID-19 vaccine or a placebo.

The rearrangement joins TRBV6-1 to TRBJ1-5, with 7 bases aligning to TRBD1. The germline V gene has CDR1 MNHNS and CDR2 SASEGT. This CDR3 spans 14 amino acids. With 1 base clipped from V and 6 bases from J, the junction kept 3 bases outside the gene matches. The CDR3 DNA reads TGTGCCAGCAGTGAAGAAAGGGGGCGTCAGCCCCAGCATTTT. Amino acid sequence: CASSEERGRQPQHF.

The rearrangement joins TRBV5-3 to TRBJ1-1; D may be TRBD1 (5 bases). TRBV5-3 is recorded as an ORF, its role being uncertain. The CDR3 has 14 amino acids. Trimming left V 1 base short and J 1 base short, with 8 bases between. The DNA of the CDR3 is TGTGCCAGAAGCTTGAACAGGCCGAACACTGAAGCTTTCTTT. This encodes CARSLNRPNTEAFF.

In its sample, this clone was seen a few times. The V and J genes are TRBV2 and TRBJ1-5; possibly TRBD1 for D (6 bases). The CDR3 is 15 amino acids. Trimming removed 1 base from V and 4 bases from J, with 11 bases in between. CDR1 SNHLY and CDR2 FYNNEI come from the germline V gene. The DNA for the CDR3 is TGTGCCAGCAGTGAAGGGGCCCAGGGGAATCAGCCCCAGCATTTT. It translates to CASSEGAQGNQPQHF.

The CDR3 protein is CASSIRNEQFF. In DNA form, the CDR3 reads TGTGCCAGCAGCATTCGAAATGAGCAGTTCTTC. The chain recombines TRBV5-6 with TRBJ2-1, with D unclear. Germline CDR1 is SGHDT and CDR2 is YYEEEE. The CDR3 has 11 residues. Trimming removed 4 bases from V and 7 bases from J, with 6 bases in between.

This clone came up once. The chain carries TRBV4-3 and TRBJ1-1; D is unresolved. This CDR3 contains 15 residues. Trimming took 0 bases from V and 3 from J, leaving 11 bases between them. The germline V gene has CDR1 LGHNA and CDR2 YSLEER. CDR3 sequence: CASSQEAGIDTEAFF. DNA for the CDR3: TGCGCCAGCAGCCAAGAGGCTGGCATCGACACTGAAGCTTTCTTT.

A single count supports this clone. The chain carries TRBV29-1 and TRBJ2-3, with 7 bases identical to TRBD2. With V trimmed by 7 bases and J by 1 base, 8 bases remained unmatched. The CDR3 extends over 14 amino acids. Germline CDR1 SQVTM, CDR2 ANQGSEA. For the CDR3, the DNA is TGCAGCGCTTCAAGGGGAGGGGGCACAGATACGCAGTATTTT. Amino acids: CSASRGGGTDTQYF.

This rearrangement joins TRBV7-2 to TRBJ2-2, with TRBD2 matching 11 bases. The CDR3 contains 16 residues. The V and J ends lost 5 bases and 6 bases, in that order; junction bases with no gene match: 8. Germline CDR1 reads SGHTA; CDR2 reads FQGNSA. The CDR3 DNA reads TGTGCCAGCAGCCCGCGACTAGCGGGGTCCCCCGGGGAGCTGTTTTTT. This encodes CASSPRLAGSPGELFF.

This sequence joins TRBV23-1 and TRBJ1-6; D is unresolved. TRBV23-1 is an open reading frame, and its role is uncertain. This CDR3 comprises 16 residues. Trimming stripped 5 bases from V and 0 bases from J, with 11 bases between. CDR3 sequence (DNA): TGCGCCAGCAGTACCCCGGGCAGCTCCTATAATTCACCCCTCCACTTT. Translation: CASSTPGSSYNSPLHF.

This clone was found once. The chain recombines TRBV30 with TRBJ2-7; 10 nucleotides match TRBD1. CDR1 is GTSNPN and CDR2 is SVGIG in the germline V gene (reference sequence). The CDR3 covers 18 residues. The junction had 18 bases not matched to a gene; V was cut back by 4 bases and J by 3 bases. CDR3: CAWIQVLPGQGRNYEQYF. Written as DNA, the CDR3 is TGTGCCTGGATCCAAGTTCTACCGGGACAGGGGCGTAACTACGAGCAGTACTTC.

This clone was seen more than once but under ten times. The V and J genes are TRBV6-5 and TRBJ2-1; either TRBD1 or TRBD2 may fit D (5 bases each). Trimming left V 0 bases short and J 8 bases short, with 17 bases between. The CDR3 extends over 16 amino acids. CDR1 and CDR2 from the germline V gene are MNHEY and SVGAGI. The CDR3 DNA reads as TGTGCCAGCAGTTACTCCGAGGGCCGGGGCAGGGATGAGCAGTTCTTC. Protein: CASSYSEGRGRDEQFF.

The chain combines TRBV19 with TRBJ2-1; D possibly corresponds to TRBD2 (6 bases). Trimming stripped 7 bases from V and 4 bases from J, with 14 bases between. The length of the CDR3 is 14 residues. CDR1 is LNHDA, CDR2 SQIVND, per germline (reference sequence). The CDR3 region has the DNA TGTGCCAGTACGGAGGGCCGAGGGTACAATGAGCAGTTCTTC. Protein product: CASTEGRGYNEQFF.

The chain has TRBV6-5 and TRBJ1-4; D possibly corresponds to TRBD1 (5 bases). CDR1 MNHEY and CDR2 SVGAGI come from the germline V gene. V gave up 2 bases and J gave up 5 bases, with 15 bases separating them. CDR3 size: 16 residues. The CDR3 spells CASSYRQGTGNEKLFF. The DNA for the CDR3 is TGTGCCAGCAGTTACCGGCAGGGCACTGGGAATGAAAAACTGTTTTTT.

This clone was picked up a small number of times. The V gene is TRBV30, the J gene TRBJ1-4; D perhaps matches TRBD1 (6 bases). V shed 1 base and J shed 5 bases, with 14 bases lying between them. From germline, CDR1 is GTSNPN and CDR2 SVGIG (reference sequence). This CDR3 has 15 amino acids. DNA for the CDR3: TGTGCCTGGAGTGCCCACAGGGCAAAGAATGAAAAACTGTTTTTT. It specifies CAWSAHRAKNEKLFF. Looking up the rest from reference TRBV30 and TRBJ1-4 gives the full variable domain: SQTIHQWPATLVQPVGSPLSLECTVEGTSNPNLYWYRQAAGRGLQLLFYSVGIGQISSEVPQNLSASRPQDRQFILSSKKLLLSDSGFYLCAWSAHRAKNEKLFFGSGTQLSVL.

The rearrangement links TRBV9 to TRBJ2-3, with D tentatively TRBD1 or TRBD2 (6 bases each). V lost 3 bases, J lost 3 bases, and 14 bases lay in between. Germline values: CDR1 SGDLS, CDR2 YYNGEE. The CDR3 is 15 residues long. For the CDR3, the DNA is TGTGCCAGCAGCGAAAGGGGGGCCAGGACAGATACGCAGTATTTT. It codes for CASSERGARTDTQYF.

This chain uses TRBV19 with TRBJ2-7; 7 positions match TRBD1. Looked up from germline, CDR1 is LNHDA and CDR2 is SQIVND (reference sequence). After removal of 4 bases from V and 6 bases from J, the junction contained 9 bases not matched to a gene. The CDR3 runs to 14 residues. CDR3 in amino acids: CASSSTGQSGEQYF. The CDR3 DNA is TGTGCCAGTAGTAGCACGGGACAGTCGGGCGAGCAGTACTTC. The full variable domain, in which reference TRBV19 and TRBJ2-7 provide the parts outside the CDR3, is DGGITQSPKYLFRKEGQNVTLSCEQNLNHDAMYWYRQDPGQGLRLIYYSQIVNDFQKGDIAEGYSVSREKKESFPLTVTSAQKNPTAFYLCASSSTGQSGEQYFGPGTRLTVT.

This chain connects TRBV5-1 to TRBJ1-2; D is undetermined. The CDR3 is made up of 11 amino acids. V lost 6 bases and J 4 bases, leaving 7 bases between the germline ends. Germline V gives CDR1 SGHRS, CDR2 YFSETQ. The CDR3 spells CASNAGYGYTF. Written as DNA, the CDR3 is TGCGCCAGCAACGCGGGCTATGGCTACACCTTC.

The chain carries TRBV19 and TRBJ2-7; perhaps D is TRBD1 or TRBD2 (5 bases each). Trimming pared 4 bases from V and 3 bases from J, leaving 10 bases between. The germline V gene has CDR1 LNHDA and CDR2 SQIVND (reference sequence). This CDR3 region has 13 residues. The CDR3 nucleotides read TGTGCCAGTAGTAGGGGACCTAACTACGAGCAGTACTTC. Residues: CASSRGPNYEQYF.

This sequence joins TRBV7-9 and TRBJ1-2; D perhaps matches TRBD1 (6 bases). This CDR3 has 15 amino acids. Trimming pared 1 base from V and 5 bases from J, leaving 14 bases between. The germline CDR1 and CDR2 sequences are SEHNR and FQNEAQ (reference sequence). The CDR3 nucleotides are TGTGCCAGCAGCTTAGAAGGGGGGCGCGAGTATGGCTACACCTTC. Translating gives CASSLEGGREYGYTF.

This chain's CDR3 is CASSITATGFTEAFF. CDR3 in DNA: TGTGCCAGTAGTATTACCGCGACAGGTTTCACTGAAGCTTTCTTT. This chain uses TRBV19 with TRBJ1-1; D is possibly TRBD1 (6 bases). Germline V gene data show CDR1 as LNHDA and CDR2 as SQIVND (reference sequence). V gave up 3 bases and J gave up 4 bases, with 15 bases separating them. This CDR3 is 15 amino acids long.

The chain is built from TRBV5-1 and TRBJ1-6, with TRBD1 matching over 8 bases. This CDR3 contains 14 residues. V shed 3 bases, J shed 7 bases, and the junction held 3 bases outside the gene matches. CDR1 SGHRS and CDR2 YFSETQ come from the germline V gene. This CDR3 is CASSWTGRNSPLHF. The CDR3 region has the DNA TGCGCCAGCAGCTGGACAGGGCGGAATTCACCCCTCCACTTT.

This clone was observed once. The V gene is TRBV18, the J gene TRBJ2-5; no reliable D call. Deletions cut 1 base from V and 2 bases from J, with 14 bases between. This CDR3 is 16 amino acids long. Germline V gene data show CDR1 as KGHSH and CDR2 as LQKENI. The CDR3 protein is CASSPLYRTQQETQYF. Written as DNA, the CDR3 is TGTGCCAGCTCACCACTCTATCGGACGCAACAAGAGACCCAGTACTTC.

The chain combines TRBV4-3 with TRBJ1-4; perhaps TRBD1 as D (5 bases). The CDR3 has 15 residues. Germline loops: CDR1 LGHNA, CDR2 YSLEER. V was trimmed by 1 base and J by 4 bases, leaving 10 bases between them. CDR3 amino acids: CASSQGGKFNEKLFF. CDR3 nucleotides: TGCGCCAGCAGCCAAGGGGGGAAGTTTAATGAAAAACTGTTTTTT.

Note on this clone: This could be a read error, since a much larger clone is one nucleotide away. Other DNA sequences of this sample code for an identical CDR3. Written as DNA, the CDR3 is TGTGCCAGCAGTTACTCTTCGACAGATACGCAGTATTTT. The encoded protein is CASSYSSTDTQYF. The chain employs TRBV6-5 and TRBJ2-3; D gene unclear. The ends were cut back, 0 bases at V and 3 bases at J, with 4 bases in the middle. The CDR3 is made up of 13 amino acids. Per germline, CDR1 MNHEY and CDR2 SVGAGI.

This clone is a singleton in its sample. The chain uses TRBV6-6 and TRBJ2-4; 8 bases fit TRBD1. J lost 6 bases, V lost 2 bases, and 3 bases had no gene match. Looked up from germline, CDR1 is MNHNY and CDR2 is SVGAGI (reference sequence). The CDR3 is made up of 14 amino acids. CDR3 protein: CASSYQGAGNIQYF. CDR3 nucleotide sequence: TGTGCCAGCAGTTACCAGGGGGCTGGAAACATTCAGTACTTC.

CDR3 residues: CASSLVSQGETQYF. In nucleotides, the CDR3 is TGTGCCAGCAGCTTGGTCTCCCAGGGTGAGACCCAGTACTTC. This chain connects TRBV5-4 to TRBJ2-5, with D possibly TRBD1 on 5 matching bases. The germline V gene encodes CDR1 SGHNT and CDR2 YYREEE (reference sequence). CDR3 length: 14 amino acids. With 0 bases removed from V and 5 bases from J, the gap between germline ends came to 11 bases. Variable domain in full (rest from reference TRBV5-4 and TRBJ2-5): ETGVTQSPTHLIKTRGQQVTLRCSSQSGHNTVSWYQQALGQGPQFIFQYYREEENGRGNFPPRFSGLQFPNYSSELNVNALELDDSALYLCASSLVSQGETQYFGPGTRLLVL.

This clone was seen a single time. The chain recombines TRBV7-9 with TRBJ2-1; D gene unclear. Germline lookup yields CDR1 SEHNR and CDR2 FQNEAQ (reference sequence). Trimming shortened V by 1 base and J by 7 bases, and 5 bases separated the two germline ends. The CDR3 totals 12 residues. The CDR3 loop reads CASSLVVNEQFF. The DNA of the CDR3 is TGTGCCAGCAGCTTAGTAGTGAATGAGCAGTTCTTC.

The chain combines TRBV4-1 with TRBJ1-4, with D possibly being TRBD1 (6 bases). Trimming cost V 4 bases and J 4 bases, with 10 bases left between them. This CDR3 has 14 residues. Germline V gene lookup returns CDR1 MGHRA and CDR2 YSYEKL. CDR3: CASSLTGLNEKLFF. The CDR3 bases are TGCGCCAGCAGCCTGACAGGACTTAATGAAAAACTGTTTTTT.